This T cell receptor beta chain was found in a study of CD8 T cells in Susac syndrome (dated by TCRdb to the late 2010s). General notes on the study: Whether CD8+ T cell activation and differentiation in Susac syndrome was antigen driven was tested using repertoire sequencing. Here is what the overall study found, with its caveats: The study acknowledged that relatively few individuals were included in the TCR sequencing and HLA analysis.

RNA was extracted using the RNeasy kit, and roughly 0.5 to 1 ug of the RNA was reverse transcribed with random hexamers. The immunoSEQ multiplex PCR assay, covering 54 Vbeta and 13 Jbeta segments, was used to amplify TCR beta CDR3 regions. PCR amplification bias was corrected by using a synthetic template baseline for primer optimization and computational correction. As for the original processing: Reads were annotated to V, D and J genes according to IMGT and were analyzed with immunoSEQ Analyzer, with only productive sequences retained. Clonality was calculated as one minus the Shannon entropy normalized by log2 of the number of productive unique sequences. Public and private clones were assessed among the 100 most prevalent clones of each patient and control. Susac-specific clones were defined as absent from healthy and MS cohorts, some 1,000 published viral clones and other ImmuneACCESS disease sequences. Using fastp at Q25 and MiXCR, TCRdb reprocessed the public reads and kept productive beta chains. One record per CDR3 amino acid sequence lists the most common genes and DNA. The V and J calls follow TCRdb's processing rather than the paper's. A total of over 300,000 distinct CDR3 sequences appear in this sample, roughly 94% of them only once. The ten top clones hold over 0.05% of the sample.

High-throughput TCR beta sequencing profiled peripheral blood CD8+ and CD4+ T cells from healthy donors, Susac syndrome patients and multiple sclerosis patients. The multiple sclerosis controls were treatment-naive patients who had stable or active relapsing-remitting disease and met the revised McDonald criteria. CD8+ TEMRA cells were enriched by FACS, while bulk CD8+ and CD4+ T cells were purified by magnetic negative isolation. Blood was drawn into EDTA tubes, processed within 24 hours, and PBMCs were isolated by density gradient centrifugation. PBMCs intended for TCR sequencing were cryopreserved in liquid nitrogen and thawed later in a water bath at 37 degrees C. The sorted or isolated CD4+, CD8+ and CD8+ TEMRA cells reached a purity of at least 90%. Regarding this clonotype: Its antigen has not been determined. Per-base qualities were not stored, and no clone one base away is much larger.

CDR1 and CDR2, per the germline V gene, are MNHEY and SVGAGI. CDR3 length: 14 amino acids, cysteine to phenylalanine. Solely the CDR3 DNA is kept, with 42 bases framed from the first base. V loses 4 bases of germline sequence and J loses 4 bases, and the interval between the two ends is 13 bases. Sequencing used CD4+ T cells from PBMCs. The receptor was isolated from a human donor with multiple sclerosis. Recombination linked TRBV6-5 to TRBJ1-2, with a tentative D gene TRBD1 over 5 matching bases. Here the CDR3 is given as CASSSKGPLYGYTF. The bases read TGTGCCAGCAGTTCCAAGGGACCACTCTATGGCTACACCTTC.